A single sample gave rise to the 8 T cell receptor beta chains below, sequenced in a study of TIL therapy for anti-PD-1-resistant metastatic lung cancer. As to time point: pre-treatment sample, taken before nivolumab and TIL therapy. Tumor tissue came from excised metastases, mostly pleural nodules or supraclavicular lymph nodes. The immunoSEQ assay was v3. The method was immunoSEQ multiplex PCR; TCRdb's version includes in-frame clones alone and lacks a portion of them. This sample carries 50,000 to 60,000 clones, roughly 70% of them seen once, and the ten largest clones take around 5.4%. Sequencing was performed on tumor tissue, taken at baseline. Every receptor here comes from a person aged 25 to 85 with non-small cell lung cancer.

This clone was detected many times. The chain is built from TRBV6-1 and TRBJ2-1; 8 nucleotides align to TRBD1. Germline V gene data show CDR1 as MNHNS and CDR2 as SASEGT. The CDR3 totals 14 residues. Germline trimming cut 9 bases from V and 0 bases from J; bases unmatched to any gene: 4. CDR3 region: CASWTGSSYNEQFF. For the CDR3, the DNA is TGTGCCAGTTGGACAGGGAGCTCCTACAATGAGCAGTTCTTC.

The chain is built from TRBV7-9 and TRBJ1-1; the match to TRBD1 covers 7 bases. Germline V lookup: CDR1 SEHNR, CDR2 FQNEAQ (reference sequence). CDR3 length: 14 residues. Losses at the gene ends were 5 bases for V and 1 base for J; bases not matched to a gene: 4. The CDR3 DNA follows: TGTGCCAGCAGCATCAGGACAGGGAACACTGAAGCTTTCTTT. This translates into CASSIRTGNTEAFF.

The chain links TRBV2 to TRBJ2-7; TRBD1 is a possible D gene (6 bases). V gave up 6 bases and J gave up 5 bases, with 17 bases separating them. Looked up from germline, CDR1 is SNHLY and CDR2 is FYNNEI. CDR3 length: 14 residues. The CDR3 sequence is CASSFRAAGDEQYF. Written as DNA, the CDR3 is TGTGCCAGCAGCTTCCGTGCGGCAGGGGACGAGCAGTACTTC.

This clone has a handful of counts. The chain carries TRBV5-1 and TRBJ1-1, with TRBD1 matching over 7 bases. The CDR3 consists of 14 residues. Germline CDR1 and CDR2: SGHRS and YFSETQ. The J segment lost 4 bases and the V segment lost 2 bases, leaving 5 bases of the junction unmatched. Written as DNA, the CDR3 is TGCGCCAGCAGCTTTAGAGGGGGCTCCACTGAAGCTTTCTTT. Its translation: CASSFRGGSTEAFF.

The DNA for the CDR3 is TGTGCCAGCAGCTTAGATCCAAGGGTCCAACGAAACTCCTACGAGCAGTACTTC. Amino acid sequence: CASSLDPRVQRNSYEQYF. The rearrangement links TRBV11-2 to TRBJ2-7; D gene ambiguous. V lost 0 bases to trimming and J lost 0 bases, with 18 bases between them. The CDR3 runs 18 residues. CDR1 is SGHAT and CDR2 is FQNNGV in the germline V gene.

This clone was observed a single time. The chain recombines TRBV6-4 with TRBJ1-2; 8 nucleotides line up with TRBD1. After removal of 2 bases from V and 8 bases from J, the junction contained 4 bases not matched to a gene. Germline V gives CDR1 MRHNA, CDR2 SNTAGT. This CDR3 spans 13 amino acids. CDR3 residues: CASSDGTGRGYTF. The DNA for the CDR3 is TGTGCCAGCAGTGACGGGACAGGTCGAGGCTACACCTTC.

The sample holds a few counts of this clone. The chain uses TRBV7-9 and TRBJ1-2, with D perhaps matching TRBD1 (6 bases). Trimming stripped 5 bases from V and 4 bases from J, with 11 bases between. Per the germline V gene, CDR1 is SEHNR and CDR2 is FQNEAQ (reference sequence). The CDR3 consists of 13 residues. The CDR3 region is CASSTRDIYGYTF. The CDR3 nucleotides are TGTGCCAGCAGCACGAGGGACATCTATGGCTACACCTTC.

This clone was observed a single time. The CDR3 here is CSVAVGTRTKNIQYF. CDR3 nucleotides: TGCAGCGTTGCTGTGGGAACCCGGACCAAAAACATTCAGTACTTC. This chain connects TRBV29-1 to TRBJ2-4, with D unclear. V lost 4 bases to trimming and J lost 2 bases, with 15 bases between them. The CDR3 loop spans 15 amino acids. Germline CDR1 reads SQVTM; CDR2 reads ANQGSEA.